This T cell receptor beta chain was identified during a study of blood T cells in healthy people across ages. General observations from the study: Naive T cell percentage and TCR beta diversity correlated strongly.

Through a sample-barcoded 5' primer and a J-beta primer mix, a second PCR was run for roughly 6 to 11 cycles. One entry per CDR3 protein, called by TCRdb with MiXCR from the 5' RACE reads. The table shows about 1.8 million distinct CDR3 sequences, with 40% to 55% occurring only once. Every participating donor contributed roughly 10 milliliters of peripheral blood through a draw. Between the trimmed V and J ends, which lost 0 bases and 4 bases, there was a span of 7 bases. CDR1 is SGHKS and CDR2 is YYEKEE in the germline V gene (reference sequence). This CDR3 contains 13 residues. Comments on this clonotype: As yet, its antigen is unknown.

This chain links TRBV5-5 with TRBJ2-5; D may correspond to TRBD1 or TRBD2 (5 bases each). This receptor was identified in a middle-aged woman in good health. The sample was blood. The CDR3 region has the DNA TGTGCCAGCAGCTTGGTAGGGACAGAGACCCAGTACTTC. Residues: CASSLVGTETQYF.